This T cell receptor (beta chain) was identified during a study of blood T cell repertoires in COVID-19 (dated by TCRdb to 2018 to 2020). Study-level background: The collaborator samples originated in the United States, Italy and Spain and spanned the acute and convalescent phases of COVID-19. HLA class I and class II types, where available, came from metadata supplied by the sample provider rather than from assay-based typing. Samples came from the ongoing ImmuneRACE study (first 160 participants) plus 1,254 subjects from 6 global collaborators. Nearly every sample came with metadata listing a de-identified subject ID, COVID-19 status, age in years and sex. The prospective study material was composed of cDNA or gDNA derived from T cells, B-cell-depleted T cells, or PBMCs. The repertoires were released in a freely available public database meant as a resource for research on the immune response to SARS-CoV-2. Deeply sampled blood TCRbeta repertoires from subjects exposed to, actively infected with, or recovered from COVID-19 were included in the dataset. Study-wide conclusions, independent of this receptor: Clinical and demographic metadata were provided uncurated, with the amount varying by source and participant.

TCRbeta CDR3 regions were amplified from genomic DNA using the immunoSEQ Assay, a bias-controlled multiplex PCR. For the original study's pipeline: The number of nucleated cells in each sample was estimated by amplification of reference gene primers within the assay. Sequence reads were collapsed and filtered to measure the absolute abundance of every unique TCRbeta CDR3 rearrangement. Productive Simpson clonality was computed per sample as the square root of Simpson's diversity index over productive rearrangements. The table was pulled from immuneACCESS by TCRdb, which kept in-frame rearrangements only. Such tables lose some clones; where checked, under half of the loss comes from unresolved V genes, and the rest has no known cause. The D gene and trimming were derived from the DNA, and the V and J assignments and clone size from that table. The sample records about 46,000 clones, 88% of which are singletons. Jointly, the top ten make up over 7.5% of the sample.

Turning to this clone: There is no known antigen for this receptor. Base qualities are not provided; no much larger clone lies one nucleotide away.

Each collaborating institution followed its own protocols to collect whole blood in K2EDTA tubes. Collaborator samples were shipped for TCRbeta analysis as frozen whole blood, isolated PBMCs, or DNA extracted from either sample type. The CDR3 holds 13 amino acids from the cysteine to the phenylalanine. CDR3 DNA only is kept here, 39 bases in frame from base 1. For this chain, trimming is 6 bases at the V end and 4 bases at the J end, and the number of junction bases without a gene match is 3. Taken from the germline V gene, the CDR1 and CDR2 loops are KGHSH and LQKENI. The sequence is built from TRBV18 and TRBJ1-1; the junction holds 9 bases that match TRBD1. This TCR derives from a man aged 45-65 years with active COVID-19. The material sequenced was peripheral blood. The CDR3: CASSGQGGTEAFF. At the DNA level, the sequence is TGTGCCAGCTCGGGACAGGGAGGCACTGAAGCTTTCTTT.